Listed below are T cell receptor beta chains from one sample, sequenced in a study of cytomegalovirus exposure and HLA in healthy donors. TCRdb's table, derived via immunoSEQ multiplex PCR, lists solely in-frame clones and lacks some. The sample has about 180,000 clones; roughly 77% are singletons. Sequencing was carried out using PBMCs. The source of these receptors is a woman aged 25 to 39 in good health and CMV-seronegative. The CDR3 runs from the conserved cysteine through the conserved F or W. D genes are given only for firm matches. Not all rows give a size; the values are once, few, many and, for expanded clones, a class.

V: TRBV9
D: .
size: .
J: TRBJ2-5
CDR3: CASSVGRGPPQETQYF
DNA: TGTGCCAGCAGCGTAGGGCGGGGGCCTCCACAAGAGACCCAGTACTTC

V: TRBV7-6
D: TRBD2
size: .
J: TRBJ2-2
CDR3: CASSLNVAGIGELFF
DNA: TGTGCCAGCAGCTTGAACGTAGCGGGGATAGGGGAGCTGTTTTTT

V: TRBV6-1
D: TRBD2
size: .
J: TRBJ2-7
CDR3: CASRVAGGSYEQYF
DNA: TGTGCCAGCAGAGTAGCGGGGGGCTCCTACGAGCAGTACTTC

V: TRBV6-5
D: TRBD1
size: .
J: TRBJ1-1
CDR3: CASSVQGAANTEAFF
DNA: TGTGCCAGCAGCGTACAGGGGGCTGCGAACACTGAAGCTTTCTTT

V: TRBV5-1
D: .
size: .
J: TRBJ2-2
CDR3: CASSSQTVPGELFF
DNA: TGCGCCAGCAGCAGCCAGACAGTTCCCGGGGAGCTGTTTTTT

V: TRBV7-9
D: TRBD1
size: .
J: TRBJ2-6
CDR3: CASSLLDRGNGANVLTF
DNA: TGTGCCAGCAGCTTACTAGACAGGGGAAATGGGGCCAACGTCCTGACTTTC

V: TRBV5-1
D: .
size: once
J: TRBJ1-1
CDR3: CASSLRGHGNTEAFF
DNA: TGCGCCAGCAGCCTCAGGGGTCACGGGAACACTGAAGCTTTCTTT

V: TRBV30
D: .
size: .
J: TRBJ1-4
CDR3: CAYENNEKLFF
DNA: TGTGCCTATGAGAATAATGAAAAACTGTTTTTT

V: TRBV7-2
D: TRBD1
size: .
J: TRBJ1-1
CDR3: CASRRGRPSNTEAFF
DNA: TGTGCCAGTCGAAGGGGGCGTCCCTCGAACACTGAAGCTTTCTTT

V: TRBV4-2
D: TRBD1
size: .
J: TRBJ1-1
CDR3: CASSKTGGDTEAFF
DNA: TGTGCCAGCAGCAAGACAGGGGGGGACACTGAAGCTTTCTTT

V: TRBV6-5
D: TRBD1
size: .
J: TRBJ1-2
CDR3: CASSKHRGGGYTF
DNA: TGTGCCAGCAGCAAACACAGGGGAGGCGGCTACACCTTC

V: TRBV10-3
D: .
size: .
J: TRBJ2-1
CDR3: CAISLLGLEQFF
DNA: TGTGCCATCAGTTTGCTGGGGCTTGAGCAGTTCTTC

V: TRBV27
D: .
size: .
J: TRBJ1-2
CDR3: CASSLMVKGGGHYGYTF
DNA: TGTGCCAGCAGTCTGATGGTCAAGGGGGGGGGACACTATGGCTACACCTTC

V: TRBV4-2
D: .
size: .
J: TRBJ1-5
CDR3: CASSQPDIGNQPQHF
DNA: TGTGCCAGCAGCCAGCCTGACATTGGGAATCAGCCCCAGCATTTT

V: TRBV5-1
D: .
size: once
J: TRBJ1-1
CDR3: CASSVRGGNTEAFF
DNA: TGCGCCAGCAGCGTAAGGGGGGGAAACACTGAAGCTTTCTTT

V: TRBV9
D: .
size: .
J: TRBJ1-1
CDR3: CASSPPDFSEAFF
DNA: TGTGCCAGCAGCCCTCCGGACTTTTCTGAAGCTTTCTTT

V: TRBV5-1
D: TRBD1
size: .
J: TRBJ1-6
CDR3: CASSLGGTGGNNSPLHF
DNA: TGCGCCAGCAGCTTGGGCGGGACAGGGGGCAACAATTCACCCCTCCACTTT

V: TRBV11-1
D: .
size: once
J: TRBJ2-7
CDR3: CASSLDLSGTPKYF
DNA: TGTGCCAGCAGCTTAGACCTATCCGGGACACCCAAGTACTTC

V: TRBV30
D: .
size: .
J: TRBJ1-4
CDR3: CAFGTTNEKLFF
DNA: TGTGCTTTCGGGACAACTAATGAAAAACTGTTTTTT

V: TRBV27
D: TRBD1
size: .
J: TRBJ1-1
CDR3: CASWNGDRVSNTEAFF
DNA: TGTGCCAGCTGGAACGGGGACAGGGTCTCGAACACTGAAGCTTTCTTT

V: TRBV7-3
D: .
size: .
J: TRBJ2-4
CDR3: CASSLMAENIQYF
DNA: TGTGCCAGCAGCTTAATGGCAGAAAACATTCAGTACTTC

V: TRBV4-3
D: .
size: few
J: TRBJ1-2
CDR3: CASSQGGTADTNYGYTF
DNA: TGCGCCAGCAGCCAAGGCGGGACGGCGGATACTAACTATGGCTACACCTTC

V: TRBV11-2
D: .
size: .
J: TRBJ1-1
CDR3: CASSLQAGNVLAFF
DNA: TGTGCCAGCAGCCTACAGGCGGGGAATGTATTGGCTTTCTTT

V: TRBV19
D: TRBD1
size: once
J: TRBJ1-1
CDR3: CASSIGTGVYTEAFF
DNA: TGTGCCAGTAGTATAGGGACAGGTGTCTACACTGAAGCTTTCTTT

V: TRBV9
D: .
size: .
J: TRBJ1-2
CDR3: CASSVLGGYGYTF
DNA: TGTGCCAGCAGCGTCCTCGGGGGCTATGGCTACACCTTC

V: TRBV5-1
D: .
size: .
J: TRBJ2-5
CDR3: CASSIEGGEETQYF
DNA: TGCGCCAGCAGCATTGAGGGGGGGGAAGAGACCCAGTACTTC

V: TRBV29-1
D: TRBD1
size: .
J: TRBJ1-2
CDR3: CSVDRGQGSDGYTF
DNA: TGCAGCGTTGACCGCGGACAGGGGTCGGATGGCTACACCTTC

V: TRBV15
D: .
size: .
J: TRBJ1-1
CDR3: CATSRDPRPLNTEAFF
DNA: TGTGCCACCAGCAGAGATCCGAGGCCCTTGAACACTGAAGCTTTCTTT

V: TRBV5-1
D: .
size: .
J: TRBJ2-5
CDR3: CASSEDSETQYF
DNA: TGCGCCAGCAGCGAAGACTCAGAGACCCAGTACTTC

V: TRBV4-2
D: TRBD1
size: .
J: TRBJ2-1
CDR3: CASSQEPRDRDLYNEQFF
DNA: TGTGCCAGCAGCCAAGAACCGCGGGACAGGGATCTGTACAATGAGCAGTTCTTC

V: TRBV5-1
D: .
size: few
J: TRBJ1-5
CDR3: CASSLGGINQPQHF
DNA: TGCGCCAGCAGCTTAGGAGGTATCAATCAGCCCCAGCATTTT

V: TRBV30
D: TRBD2
size: .
J: TRBJ2-7
CDR3: CAWSPLGTSGGYEQYF
DNA: TGTGCCTGGAGTCCCCTTGGAACTAGCGGGGGTTACGAGCAGTACTTC

V: TRBV19
D: TRBD1
size: few
J: TRBJ1-1
CDR3: CASKGQGNTEAFF
DNA: TGTGCCAGTAAGGGACAGGGGAACACTGAAGCTTTCTTT

V: TRBV4-2
D: TRBD1
size: .
J: TRBJ2-2
CDR3: CASSQPTGRNTGELFF
DNA: TGTGCCAGCAGCCAACCGACAGGGAGAAACACCGGGGAGCTGTTTTTT

V: TRBV2
D: .
size: .
J: TRBJ2-3
CDR3: CASSGGGGVGDTQYF
DNA: TGTGCCAGCAGTGGAGGGGGCGGGGTGGGAGATACGCAGTATTTT

V: TRBV28
D: TRBD1
size: .
J: TRBJ1-5
CDR3: CASALLGQGRWKQPQHF
DNA: TGTGCCAGCGCTCTACTGGGACAGGGTAGATGGAAACAGCCCCAGCATTTT

V: TRBV18
D: .
size: .
J: TRBJ2-5
CDR3: CASSPLLQETQYF
DNA: TGTGCCAGCTCACCGCTACTCCAAGAGACCCAGTACTTC

V: TRBV4-1
D: .
size: .
J: TRBJ2-3
CDR3: CASSQDNAQGYADTQYF
DNA: TGCGCCAGCAGCCAAGATAACGCCCAGGGTTACGCAGATACGCAGTATTTT

V: TRBV5-1
D: TRBD1
size: .
J: TRBJ2-7
CDR3: CASSSTGQGAYGEQYF
DNA: TGCGCCAGCAGCTCAACCGGACAGGGGGCATATGGTGAGCAGTACTTC

V: TRBV11-2
D: .
size: .
J: TRBJ2-2
CDR3: CASSHPGATGELFF
DNA: TGTGCCAGCAGCCATCCAGGGGCCACCGGGGAGCTGTTTTTT

V: TRBV30
D: .
size: .
J: TRBJ1-2
CDR3: CAWSVTGFYGYTF
DNA: TGTGCCTGGAGTGTTACAGGGTTCTATGGCTACACCTTC

V: TRBV5-6
D: TRBD2
size: .
J: TRBJ2-3
CDR3: CASSLAGGSTDTQYF
DNA: TGTGCCAGCAGCTTGGCGGGGGGGAGCACAGATACGCAGTATTTT

V: TRBV28
D: .
size: .
J: TRBJ1-3
CDR3: CASTPGRGYGNTIYF
DNA: TGTGCCAGCACCCCCGGTCGGGGTTATGGAAACACCATATATTTT

V: TRBV9
D: .
size: .
J: TRBJ2-1
CDR3: CASSVEPTGVSYNEQFF
DNA: TGTGCCAGCAGCGTAGAACCCACGGGGGTCTCCTACAATGAGCAGTTCTTC

V: TRBV7-8
D: TRBD2
size: .
J: TRBJ2-3
CDR3: CASSPHSGGGPDTQYF
DNA: TGTGCCAGCAGCCCCCATAGCGGGGGGGGACCAGATACGCAGTATTTT